The 29 T cell receptor beta chains given below trace back to one sample, sequenced in a study of blood T cell repertoires in COVID-19. TCRdb's table, derived via immunoSEQ multiplex PCR, lists solely in-frame clones and lacks some. The sample comprises under 300,000 clones, 80% to 90% of which are singletons, and around a sixth rests with the top ten. Material for sequencing was PBMCs or T cells enriched from blood (not recorded which). Receptor source: a man younger than 35 who had recovered from COVID-19.

The CDR3 sequence: CASSTTGREPQHF. The CDR3 nucleotides are TGTGCCAGCAGTACAACAGGGAGGGAGCCCCAGCATTTT. The J gene is TRBJ1-5, the V gene TRBV6-5; a weak D match, TRBD1 (6 bases). V lost 5 bases and J lost 8, with 13 bases in between. The germline V gene has CDR1 MNHEY and CDR2 SVGAGI. The CDR3 length is 13 residues.

The chain employs TRBV6-4 and TRBJ1-2, with D uncertain. Germline-derived CDR1 and CDR2 are MRHNA and SNTAGT. The CDR3 length is 15 residues. V gave up 0 bases and J gave up 4 bases, with 12 bases separating them. The CDR3 nucleotides read TGTGCCAGCAGTGACTCCGGGGATTCGGGCTATGGCTACACCTTC. Protein: CASSDSGDSGYGYTF.

The rearrangement uses TRBV5-1 and TRBJ2-1, with 7 bases aligning to TRBD2. Germline CDR1 SGHRS, CDR2 YFSETQ. The CDR3 contains 15 residues. V lost 4 bases and J lost 0; bases outside the gene matches: 4. The CDR3 protein is CASSALAASYNEQFF. The CDR3 nucleotides are TGCGCCAGCAGCGCCCTAGCGGCCTCCTACAATGAGCAGTTCTTC.

The chain couples TRBV30 to TRBJ2-2; TRBD2 matches 11 bases. There are 17 residues in the CDR3. V was clipped by 3 bases and J by 3 bases; unmatched bases: 9. Germline CDR1 is GTSNPN and CDR2 is SVGIG (reference sequence). CDR3 coding DNA: TGTGCCTGGAGCCGTCCCCTAGCGGGGGGCCACACCGGGGAGCTGTTTTTT. Translation: CAWSRPLAGGHTGELFF.

CDR3 sequence: CASSQFMQAHNEQFF. The CDR3 region has the DNA TGTGCCAGCAGCCAATTCATGCAGGCGCACAATGAGCAGTTCTTC. The V and J genes are TRBV3-1 (or the pseudogene TRBV3-2) and TRBJ2-1, with D hard to call. This CDR3 is 15 amino acids long. Looked up from germline, CDR1 is LGHDT and CDR2 is YNNKEL (reference sequence). V dropped 2 bases and J dropped 5 bases, with 13 bases sitting between them.

The CDR3: CASSQAGGSTDTQYF. In DNA, the CDR3 is TGCGCCAGCAGCCAAGCGGGGGGTAGCACAGATACGCAGTATTTT. The chain links TRBV4-1 to TRBJ2-3, with TRBD2 identical over 7 bases. Trimming cost V 1 base and J 0 bases; bases outside gene matches: 1. CDR3 length: 15 amino acids. CDR1 is MGHRA and CDR2 is YSYEKL in the germline V gene.

V gene TRBV6-1 combines with J gene TRBJ1-5; 9 bases line up with TRBD1. The CDR3 is 18 amino acids. Germline lookup yields CDR1 MNHNS and CDR2 SASEGT. V trimming: 4 bases; J trimming: 7 bases; junction bases outside the gene matches: 17. The CDR3 region has the DNA TGTGCCAGCAGTGGGGACAGGGCCCGTGGTGGTTTACGACAGCCCCAGCATTTT. It yields the protein CASSGDRARGGLRQPQHF.

V gene TRBV18 combines with J gene TRBJ1-2; TRBD1 is a possible D gene (6 bases). V lost 2 bases to trimming and J lost 8 bases, with 12 bases between them. Germline CDR1 and CDR2: KGHSH and LQKENI. The CDR3 extends over 13 amino acids. DNA of the CDR3: TGTGCCAGCTCACCAGGGGGGGCAGGAGGCTACACCTTC. Protein: CASSPGGAGGYTF.

The J gene is TRBJ2-5, the V gene TRBV5-1, with 10 bases lining up with TRBD1. The J segment lost 4 bases and the V segment lost 7 bases, leaving 4 bases of the junction unmatched. This CDR3 region has 13 residues. Germline V CDR1 and CDR2: SGHRS, YFSETQ. The CDR3, as DNA: TGCGCCAGCGACAGGGGGCCGGGAGAGACCCAGTACTTC. Its protein is CASDRGPGETQYF.

Concerning this clone itself: The junction does not match germline at one end; this may be a read error. The chain uses TRBV28 and TRBJ2-7; 10 nucleotides match TRBD2. This CDR3 is built from 11 residues. Germline loops: CDR1 MDHEN, CDR2 SYDVKM. CDR3 sequence (DNA): TGCCAAAGCGGGAGGGTGGGTGAGCAGTACTTC. It specifies CQSGRVGEQYF.

The chain recombines TRBV18 with TRBJ2-7; no firm D call. Germline CDR1 and CDR2: KGHSH and LQKENI. V was clipped by 5 bases and J by 6 bases, with 14 bases between them. The CDR3 has 13 amino acids. The CDR3 nucleotides read TGTGCCAGCTCATCAACCGACTCGCGCGAGCAGTACTTC. Amino acids: CASSSTDSREQYF.

The rearrangement joins TRBV7-8 to TRBJ1-2, with 7 nucleotides matching TRBD1. V trimming: 0 bases; J trimming: 8 bases; junction bases outside the gene matches: 9. The CDR3 extends over 15 amino acids. In germline, CDR1 is SGHVS, CDR2 FQNEAQ. The CDR3 DNA sequence: TGTGCCAGCAGCTTAGCGGGAAGGGGGCAAGGAGGCTACACCTTC. Translation: CASSLAGRGQGGYTF.

The V call is TRBV11-2, the J call TRBJ2-1, with 10 bases identical to TRBD2. This CDR3 has 17 amino acids. With V trimmed by 2 bases and J by 5 bases, 9 bases remained unmatched. The germline V gene has CDR1 SGHAT and CDR2 FQNNGV. CDR3 loop: CASSLSSGTSEDNEQFF. The CDR3 DNA follows: TGTGCCAGCAGCTTATCTAGTGGGACTAGCGAGGACAATGAGCAGTTCTTC.

J is TRBJ2-4 and V is TRBV5-1; 9 positions match TRBD2. Germline-derived CDR1 and CDR2 are SGHRS and YFSETQ. CDR3 length equals 16 residues. V shed 4 bases, J shed 1 base, and the junction held 6 bases outside the gene matches. The CDR3 nucleotides are TGCGCCAGCAGCAAGAGGACTAGCGAGGCCAAAAACATTCAGTACTTC. It encodes CASSKRTSEAKNIQYF.

The chain recombines TRBV5-6 with TRBJ2-3; possible D gene TRBD1, 5 bases. Per the germline V gene, CDR1 is SGHDT and CDR2 is YYEEEE. V lost 0 bases and J 4 bases, leaving 15 bases between the germline ends. This CDR3 is 16 amino acids long. CDR3 DNA: TGTGCCAGCAGCTTGGCAGGGATCCTCCCCCCAGATACGCAGTATTTT. Translation: CASSLAGILPPDTQYF.

The chain employs TRBV24-1 and TRBJ2-7; D perhaps matches TRBD1 (6 bases). Germline V lookup: CDR1 KGHDR, CDR2 SFDVKD. Trimming stripped 5 bases from V and 5 bases from J, with 12 bases between. This CDR3 region has 13 residues. CDR3 sequence (DNA): TGTGCCACCAGTGCAGGGGACGGACACGAGCAGTACTTC. It specifies CATSAGDGHEQYF.

The chain recombines TRBV11-3 with TRBJ2-1, with D possibly TRBD2 on 5 matching bases. Germline V gene data show CDR1 as SGHNT and CDR2 as YENEEA. The V end lost 6 bases, the J end lost 0 bases, and 15 bases lay between the germline ends. This CDR3 contains 16 residues. CDR3 residues: CASSFSEASSYNEQFF. The CDR3, as DNA: TGTGCCAGCAGTTTCTCGGAGGCCAGCTCCTACAATGAGCAGTTCTTC.

The CDR3 region has the DNA TGTGCCAGCAGTCCACCGCCGGGACTAGCGGGGGACTCCTACAATGAGCAGTTCTTC. The encoded protein is CASSPPPGLAGDSYNEQFF. The chain has TRBV2 and TRBJ2-1; 14 positions match TRBD2. Germline V CDR1 and CDR2: SNHLY, FYNNEI. Trimming removed 5 bases from V and 0 bases from J; junction bases left unmatched: 9. The CDR3 loop spans 19 amino acids.

The chain uses TRBV7-2 and TRBJ2-2; 11 nucleotides agree with TRBD2. Germline V gene sequence: CDR1 SGHTA, CDR2 FQGNSA. There are 15 residues in the CDR3. V shed 3 bases and J 4 bases; nucleotides not matched to a gene: 1. CDR3 sequence: CASSFSGGATGELFF. The CDR3 region has the DNA TGTGCCAGCAGCTTTAGCGGGGGGGCCACCGGGGAGCTGTTTTTT.

The chain links TRBV13 to TRBJ1-2; the match to TRBD1 covers 7 bases. V gave up 6 bases and J gave up 4 bases; unmatched junction bases: 23. Germline CDR1 PRHDT, CDR2 FYEKMQ (reference sequence). There are 19 residues in the CDR3. CDR3 residues: CASRTGYSTGRPGGYGYTF. The CDR3 region has the DNA TGTGCCAGCAGAACGGGATATTCGACAGGGCGACCCGGCGGCTATGGCTACACCTTC. The entire variable domain, with the rest obtained from reference TRBV13 and TRBJ1-2, is as follows: AAGVIQSPRHLIKEKRETATLKCYPIPRHDTVYWYQQGPGQDPQFLISFYEKMQSDKGSIPDRFSAQQFSDYHSELNMSSLELGDSALYFCASRTGYSTGRPGGYGYTFGSGTRLTVV.

For this clone: In the same sample, other DNA sequences code for this CDR3. The chain is built from TRBV4-2 and TRBJ1-1; no firm D call. Germline V gives CDR1 LGHNA, CDR2 YNFKEQ. The CDR3 loop spans 13 amino acids. Trimming removed 0 bases at V and 4 bases at J, with 6 bases between. The CDR3 is CASSQERGTEAFF. In DNA form, the CDR3 reads TGTGCCAGCAGCCAAGAACGAGGCACTGAAGCTTTCTTT.

In DNA form, the CDR3 reads TGTGCCAGTAGTCTACGGACAGGGAATGAAAAACTGTTTTTT. Its translation: CASSLRTGNEKLFF. The rearrangement joins TRBV19 to TRBJ1-4, with 8 bases lining up with TRBD1. The trim removed 5 bases at V and 5 bases at J, leaving 4 bases unmatched. The CDR3 contains 14 residues. The V gene's germline CDR1 is LNHDA and CDR2 SQIVND (reference sequence). The full variable domain, its missing parts supplied by reference TRBV19 and TRBJ1-4, is DGGITQSPKYLFRKEGQNVTLSCEQNLNHDAMYWYRQDPGQGLRLIYYSQIVNDFQKGDIAEGYSVSREKKESFPLTVTSAQKNPTAFYLCASSLRTGNEKLFFGSGTQLSVL.

CDR3: CAWSVLRGGNTEAFF. The CDR3 bases are TGTGCCTGGAGTGTACTCCGGGGGGGGAACACTGAAGCTTTCTTT. This chain uses TRBV30 with TRBJ1-1; weak D call: TRBD1 (5 bases). V was pared by 0 bases and J by 1 base, with 12 bases between. The length of the CDR3 is 15 residues. Germline V gene lookup returns CDR1 GTSNPN and CDR2 SVGIG (reference sequence).

This clone was found once. The chain joins TRBV19 to TRBJ1-1; D uncertain. This CDR3 comprises 14 residues. Between the trimmed V and J ends, which lost 1 base and 5 bases, there was a span of 11 bases. From germline, CDR1 is LNHDA and CDR2 SQIVND (reference sequence). The chain's CDR3 is CASSIVSEGTEAFF. CDR3 DNA: TGTGCCAGTAGTATAGTGAGCGAGGGAACTGAAGCTTTCTTT.

The chain has TRBV2 and TRBJ1-1; D perhaps matches TRBD1 (5 bases). The V gene's germline CDR1 is SNHLY and CDR2 FYNNEI. CDR3 length equals 13 residues. Trimming took 8 bases from V and 2 from J, leaving 12 bases between them. The CDR3 nucleotides are TGTGCCAGCCGAACAGGTTTCAACACTGAAGCTTTCTTT. This encodes CASRTGFNTEAFF.

The gene calls are TRBV11-2 and TRBJ2-7; 7 bases align to TRBD1. The V gene's germline CDR1 is SGHAT and CDR2 FQNNGV. The V and J ends lost 1 base and 3 bases, in that order; junction bases with no gene match: 9. The CDR3 extends over 16 amino acids. In DNA form, the CDR3 reads TGTGCCAGCAGCTTAGGGCAGGGGGAGTGGGGCTACGAGCAGTACTTC. Translating it yields CASSLGQGEWGYEQYF.

This clone was seen a few times. The chain combines TRBV15 with TRBJ2-5; TRBD1 is a possible D gene (5 bases). CDR3 length: 15 amino acids. Looked up from germline, CDR1 is LNHNV and CDR2 is YYDKDF (reference sequence). The ends were cut back, 0 bases at V and 5 bases at J, with 13 bases in the middle. In DNA, the CDR3 is TGTGCCACCAGCAGAGATGGTCAGCCAGGGGAGACCCAGTACTTC. Its protein product is CATSRDGQPGETQYF.

The chain employs TRBV19 and TRBJ2-3, with 15 bases lining up with TRBD2. V lost 5 bases to trimming and J lost 5 bases; unmatched junction nucleotides: 11. CDR3 length equals 18 residues. Germline CDR1 and CDR2: LNHDA and SQIVND (reference sequence). CDR3 sequence reads: CASSLSGTSGGRGDTQYF. In DNA, the CDR3 is TGTGCCAGTAGTTTATCCGGGACTAGCGGGGGGCGAGGAGATACGCAGTATTTT.

The J gene is TRBJ2-5, the V gene TRBV4-1; 11 bases fit TRBD2. Per the germline V gene, CDR1 is MGHRA and CDR2 is YSYEKL. CDR3 size: 17 residues. V lost 5 bases to trimming and J lost 1 base; unmatched junction nucleotides: 9. Here the CDR3 DNA reads TGCGCCAGCAGCTCCGGGCTAGCGGGGGGACTCCAAGAGACCCAGTACTTC. Protein sequence: CASSSGLAGGLQETQYF.